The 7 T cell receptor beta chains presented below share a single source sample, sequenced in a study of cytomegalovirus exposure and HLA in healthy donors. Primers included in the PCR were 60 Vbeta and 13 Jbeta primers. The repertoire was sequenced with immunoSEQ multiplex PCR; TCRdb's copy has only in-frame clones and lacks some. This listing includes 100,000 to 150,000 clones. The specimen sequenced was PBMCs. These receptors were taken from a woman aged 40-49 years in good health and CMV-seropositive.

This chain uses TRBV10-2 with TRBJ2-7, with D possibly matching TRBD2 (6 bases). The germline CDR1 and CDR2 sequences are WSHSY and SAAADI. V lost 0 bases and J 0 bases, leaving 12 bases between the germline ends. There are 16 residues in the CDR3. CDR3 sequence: CASSESSGANSYEQYF. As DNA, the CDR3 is TGCGCCAGCAGTGAGTCGTCGGGAGCGAACTCCTACGAGCAGTACTTC.

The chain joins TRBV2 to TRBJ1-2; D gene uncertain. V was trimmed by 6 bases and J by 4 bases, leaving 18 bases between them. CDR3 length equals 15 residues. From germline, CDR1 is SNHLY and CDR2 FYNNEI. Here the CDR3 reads CASRESLGKLYGYTF. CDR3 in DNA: TGTGCCAGCAGAGAATCACTAGGGAAACTCTATGGCTACACCTTC.

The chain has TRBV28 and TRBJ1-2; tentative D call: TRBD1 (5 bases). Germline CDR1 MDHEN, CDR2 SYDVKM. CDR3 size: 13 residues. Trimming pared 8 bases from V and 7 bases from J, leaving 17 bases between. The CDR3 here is CASGGGSSFGYTF. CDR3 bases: TGTGCCAGCGGGGGGGGGTCTAGCTTTGGCTACACCTTC.

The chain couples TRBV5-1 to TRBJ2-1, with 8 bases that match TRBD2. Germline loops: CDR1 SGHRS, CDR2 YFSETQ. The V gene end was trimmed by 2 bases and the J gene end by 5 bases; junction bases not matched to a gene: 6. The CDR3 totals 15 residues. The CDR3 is CASSLQTSVNNEQFF. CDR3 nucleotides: TGCGCCAGCAGCTTACAGACTAGCGTCAACAATGAGCAGTTCTTC.

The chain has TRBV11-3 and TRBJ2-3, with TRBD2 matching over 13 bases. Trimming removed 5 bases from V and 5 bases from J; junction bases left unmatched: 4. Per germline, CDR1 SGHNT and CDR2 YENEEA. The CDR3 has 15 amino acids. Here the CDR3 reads CASSMTSGRRDTQYF. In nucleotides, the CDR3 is TGTGCCAGCAGCATGACTAGCGGGAGGAGAGATACGCAGTATTTT. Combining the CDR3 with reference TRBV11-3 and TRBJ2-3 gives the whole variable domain EAGVVQSPRYKIIEKKQPVAFWCNPISGHNTLYWYLQNLGQGPELLIRYENEEAVDDSQLPKDRFSAERLKGVDSTLKIQPAELGDSAVYLCASSMTSGRRDTQYFGPGTRLTVL.

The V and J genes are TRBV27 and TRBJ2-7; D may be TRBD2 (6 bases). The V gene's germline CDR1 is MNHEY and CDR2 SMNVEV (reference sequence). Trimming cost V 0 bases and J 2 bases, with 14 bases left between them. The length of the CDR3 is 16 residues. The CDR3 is CASSLSRLGRTYEQYF. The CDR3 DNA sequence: TGTGCCAGCAGTTTATCCCGGCTAGGGAGGACCTACGAGCAGTACTTC.

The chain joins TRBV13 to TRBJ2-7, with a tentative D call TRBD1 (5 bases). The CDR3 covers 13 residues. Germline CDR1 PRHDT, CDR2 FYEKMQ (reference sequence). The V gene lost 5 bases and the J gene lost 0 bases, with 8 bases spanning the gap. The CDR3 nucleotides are TGTGCCAGCAGCAGGGGAACCTCCTACGAGCAGTACTTC. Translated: CASSRGTSYEQYF.